Detailed here is one T cell receptor (beta chain). The target antigen is unknown. This CDR3 contains 14 residues. Germline CDR1 and CDR2: MGHRA and YSYEKL. V was clipped by 11 bases and J by 0 bases, with 14 bases between them. This record belongs to a study of shared clonotypes between healthy human individuals. Study information: Researchers assigned three CD4 naive, three CD4 memory, two CD8 naive and one CD8 memory plate to each donor.

As defined, naive CD8 cells were CD45RO-negative and positively selected for CCR7, with terminally differentiated effector memory CD45RA+ cells excluded. Generated by immunoSEQ multiplex PCR, the TCRdb table keeps only in-frame clones and is missing some. The sample consists of more than 2 million clones, roughly 95% of them appearing once. Overall study findings and caveats: All-four-donor shared clonotypes had higher generation probabilities than non-shared clonotypes did. Of the naive CD4 clonotypes, approximately 5% were shared across several donors. Sampling was confined to blood; repertoires within tissues likely differ.

The chain combines TRBV4-1 with TRBJ1-3; D not resolved. This receptor was identified in a man aged 18-30 years in good health. Some clones in this sample may be carry-over from other donors' samples. The sample consisted of naive CD8+ T cells from PBMCs. In DNA form, the CDR3 reads TGCGCCTCAAGTATGGGGTACTCTGGAAACACCATATATTTT. This encodes CASSMGYSGNTIYF.